This TCR beta chain comes out of a study of cytomegalovirus exposure and HLA in healthy donors. Overall study context: Most donors, just over 80% of a few hundred genotyped, fell in the Caucasian-associated ancestry cluster.

Although they were nominally healthy when sampled, donors likely had unrecorded immune exposures. Trimming shortened V by 2 bases and J by 1 base, and 8 bases separated the two germline ends. Germline-derived CDR1 and CDR2 are MNHNS and SASEGT. The CDR3 runs to 14 residues. PCR employed 60 Vbeta and 13 Jbeta primers. The protocol was immunoSEQ multiplex PCR, while the TCRdb copy is restricted to in-frame clones and leaves out a portion. The sample carries approximately 130,000 clones, roughly 80% recorded once. The chain recombines TRBV6-1 with TRBJ1-1; unclear D gene. This clonotype originated in a man between 18 and 35 years old in good health and CMV-seronegative. The sample taken for sequencing was PBMCs. Here the CDR3 reads CASSERRRNTEAFF. In DNA, the CDR3 is TGTGCCAGCAGTGAAAGAAGGAGGAACACTGAAGCTTTCTTT.